Listed below are T cell receptor beta chains from one sample, sequenced in a study of beta chain features in type 1 diabetes. The repertoire was sequenced with immunoSEQ multiplex PCR; TCRdb's copy has only in-frame clones and lacks some. The sample holds 500,000 to 700,000 clones; 15% to 18% are singletons and the top ten take about 0.097%. Source material: naive CD4+ T cells from blood. Every receptor here comes from a man aged 18 to 35 in good health. Both conserved end residues are part of each CDR3. D genes are given only for firm matches. A clone size is listed for some rows: how often the clone was seen (once, few, many), or a class if it is expanded.

d_call	clone_size	v_call	j_call	cdr3_aa	cdr3_nt
TRBD2	.	TRBV5-1	TRBJ2-1	CASSLAASGTNEQFF	TGCGCCAGCAGCTTGGCCGCTAGCGGGACCAATGAGCAGTTCTTC
.	.	TRBV5-4	TRBJ2-6	CASSFISGANVLTF	TGTGCCAGCAGCTTTATCTCTGGGGCCAACGTCCTGACTTTC
.	.	TRBV11-3	TRBJ1-2	CASSLTRATYGYTF	TGTGCCAGCAGCTTGACGAGGGCGACCTATGGCTACACCTTC
TRBD1	few	TRBV4-1	TRBJ1-1	CASSQDQDREAFF	TGCGCCAGCAGCCAAGATCAGGACAGGGAAGCTTTCTTT
.	few	TRBV27	TRBJ1-5	CASRPLGYSNQPQHF	TGTGCCAGCAGGCCGCTGGGCTATAGCAATCAGCCCCAGCATTTT
TRBD1	.	TRBV19	TRBJ2-5	CASSINRGETQYF	TGTGCCAGTAGTATCAACAGGGGTGAGACCCAGTACTTC
.	few	TRBV18	TRBJ1-2	CASSPADLGYTF	TGTGCCAGCTCACCAGCGGACCTTGGCTACACCTTC
.	few	TRBV19	TRBJ1-3	CASRSGDYSGNTIYF	TGTGCCAGTAGATCGGGGGATTACTCTGGAAACACCATATATTTT
.	few	TRBV7-9	TRBJ2-2	CASSLGQILTGELFF	TGTGCCAGCAGCTTAGGACAGATTTTGACCGGGGAGCTGTTTTTT
.	few	TRBV28	TRBJ2-7	CASSPVRDAYEQYF	TGTGCCAGCAGTCCGGTCCGGGACGCCTACGAGCAGTACTTC
.	.	TRBV7-8	TRBJ1-2	CASSPGLRGANHGYTF	TGTGCCAGCAGCCCAGGACTAAGGGGCGCGAACCATGGCTACACCTTC
TRBD1	few	TRBV5-8	TRBJ2-1	CASSPSPGQGAYEQFF	TGTGCCAGCAGCCCGTCCCCGGGACAGGGGGCCTATGAGCAGTTCTTC
.	few	TRBV28	TRBJ1-5	CASSSLRGQPQHF	TGTGCCAGCAGTTCCCTTAGGGGTCAGCCCCAGCATTTT